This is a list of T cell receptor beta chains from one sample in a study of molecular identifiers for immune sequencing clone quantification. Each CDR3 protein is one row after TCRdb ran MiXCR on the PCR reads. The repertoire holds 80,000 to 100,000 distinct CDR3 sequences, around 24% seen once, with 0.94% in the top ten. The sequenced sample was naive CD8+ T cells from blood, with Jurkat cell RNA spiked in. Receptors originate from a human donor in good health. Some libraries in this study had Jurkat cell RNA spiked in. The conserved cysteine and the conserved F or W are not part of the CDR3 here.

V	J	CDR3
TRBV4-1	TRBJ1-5	ASSQETISNQPQH
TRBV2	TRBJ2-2	ASKPGGPNPGELF
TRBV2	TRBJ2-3	ASRTLAGVGDTQY
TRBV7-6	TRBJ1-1	ASSHSTGSGTEAF
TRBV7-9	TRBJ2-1	ASSLVLAVYNEQF
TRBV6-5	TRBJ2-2	ASSYSGLSTKNTGELF
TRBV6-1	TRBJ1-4	ASSGQDNEKLF
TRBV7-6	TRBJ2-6	ASSEHPSGANVLT
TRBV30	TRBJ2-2	AWAPGAGAAFGELF
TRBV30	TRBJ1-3	AWSPRGGASGNTIY
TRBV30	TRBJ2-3	AWGAGDPDTQY
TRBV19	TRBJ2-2	ASLGQGVLF
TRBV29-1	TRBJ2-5	SVIGYQETQY
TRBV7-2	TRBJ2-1	ASSLEGLAGGSYNEQF
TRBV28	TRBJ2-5	ASGDADTQY
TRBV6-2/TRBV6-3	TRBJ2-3	GTGPDTQY
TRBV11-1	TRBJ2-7	ASSLEALREQY
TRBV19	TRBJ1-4	ASPGEGNEKLF
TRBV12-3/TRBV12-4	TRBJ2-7	ASSLASSYEQY
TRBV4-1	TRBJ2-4	ASSQDAWTGAIPPNIQY
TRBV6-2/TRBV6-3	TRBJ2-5	ASSSWGPGQEPQY
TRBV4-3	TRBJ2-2	ASSQAQWNTGELF
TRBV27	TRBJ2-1	ASRNPYNAQF
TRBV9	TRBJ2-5	ASSVGDFQETQY
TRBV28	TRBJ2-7	ASSFPGTSSYEQY
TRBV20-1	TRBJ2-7	SARPRAGEPY
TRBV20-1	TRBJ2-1	SANTPTQGVHEQF
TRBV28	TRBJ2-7	ASSLVGPRGNEQY
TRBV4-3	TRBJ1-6	ASSQDLPANYNSPLH